These T cell receptor beta chains were read from a single sample in a study of regulatory T cells in long-lasting Graves disease. TCRdb independently ran MiXCR on the multiplex PCR reads; one entry per CDR3 protein. The profile covers more than 450,000 distinct CDR3 sequences, with about 17% appearing a single time and 10% to 15% taken by the ten largest. These data were likewise used in another study, on T cells in Graves' hyperthyroidism and ophthalmopathy.

The sequencing here drew on peripheral blood mononuclear cells (PBMCs), taken at new diagnosis, from a patient treated with antithyroid drugs. The receptors stem from a man between 40 and 49 years old with Graves disease. The CDR3 runs from the conserved cysteine through the conserved F or W. The D gene is left open where the match is weak. A row's size may be missing; if present it is once, few, many or a size class.

J: TRBJ1-3
V: TRBV3-1
D: TRBD1
size: few
DNA: TGTGCCAGCAGCCAAGAATTGAGGGGGCTCTCTGGAAACACCATATATTTT
CDR3: CASSQELRGLSGNTIYF

J: TRBJ2-7
V: TRBV30
D: TRBD2
size: many
DNA: TGTGCCTGGACCGCAATAGCGGGAGGGCGGTACGAGCAGTACTTC
CDR3: CAWTAIAGGRYEQYF

J: TRBJ2-7
V: TRBV9
D: .
size: many
DNA: TGTGCCAGCAGCGTAGACACAGGCTACGAGCAGTACTTC
CDR3: CASSVDTGYEQYF

J: TRBJ2-3
V: TRBV6-2/TRBV6-3
D: TRBD2
size: .
DNA: TGTGCCAGCAGTTACTCCTCTAGCGGTTCTAGCACAGATACGCAGTATTTT
CDR3: CASSYSSSGSSTDTQYF

J: TRBJ2-3
V: TRBV9
D: TRBD2
size: many
DNA: TGTGCCAGCAGCGGTCCCCTTTGGGCTAGCGGGTCTAGCACAGATACGCAGTATTTT
CDR3: CASSGPLWASGSSTDTQYF

J: TRBJ2-1
V: TRBV5-1
D: .
size: many
DNA: TGCGCCAGCAGCCCTGGACCCCGTTCCGGCAATGAGCAGTTCTTC
CDR3: CASSPGPRSGNEQFF

J: TRBJ2-2
V: TRBV5-1
D: .
size: many
DNA: TGCGCCAGCAGCTTGGTTGTAGGCACCGGGGAGCTGTTTTTT
CDR3: CASSLVVGTGELFF

J: TRBJ2-7
V: TRBV27
D: .
size: many
DNA: TGTGCCAGCAGTCTCCATGGGGGGGCTGCCTACGAGCAGTACTTC
CDR3: CASSLHGGAAYEQYF

J: TRBJ2-2
V: TRBV12-3/TRBV12-4
D: .
size: .
DNA: TGTGCCAGCCGATCATTGGGCGGGGAGCTGTTTTTT
CDR3: CASRSLGGELFF

J: TRBJ1-1
V: TRBV30
D: .
size: many
DNA: TGTGCCTGGATACTGGGTAGGGGGGCGAACACTGAAGCTTTCTTT
CDR3: CAWILGRGANTEAFF

J: TRBJ2-1
V: TRBV7-8
D: .
size: many
DNA: TGTGCCAGCAGCCTCGGGGGAGGCACGTACAATGAGCAGTTCTTC
CDR3: CASSLGGGTYNEQFF

J: TRBJ2-3
V: TRBV15
D: TRBD1
size: .
DNA: TGTGCCACCAGCAGAGATTGGGGGACAGGAGCCAGCACAGATACGCAGTATTTT
CDR3: CATSRDWGTGASTDTQYF

J: TRBJ1-3
V: TRBV2
D: TRBD1
size: few
DNA: TGTGCCAGCAGTACACGGACAGGGGTTTCTGGAAACACCATATATTTT
CDR3: CASSTRTGVSGNTIYF

J: TRBJ1-1
V: TRBV6-5
D: .
size: many
DNA: TGTGCCAGCAGTTACTCTTTGAACACTGAAGCTTTCTTT
CDR3: CASSYSLNTEAFF

J: TRBJ1-1
V: TRBV3-1
D: .
size: many
DNA: TGTGCCAGCAGCCAATCCCTGGGGAACACTGAAGCTTTCTTT
CDR3: CASSQSLGNTEAFF

J: TRBJ2-3
V: TRBV28
D: TRBD2
size: .
DNA: TGTGCCAGCAGTGAGTCGACGGCGGGAGTGGATACGCAGTATTTT
CDR3: CASSESTAGVDTQYF

J: TRBJ2-7
V: TRBV7-2
D: TRBD2
size: .
DNA: TGTGCCAGCAGCCTCGCGGGAGGGCGCTCCTACGAGCAGTACTTC
CDR3: CASSLAGGRSYEQYF

J: TRBJ2-2
V: TRBV11-3
D: TRBD2
size: .
DNA: TGTGCCAGCCGAATAGCGGGAGTGGGTCCCGGGGAGCTGTTTTTT
CDR3: CASRIAGVGPGELFF

J: TRBJ1-5
V: TRBV29-1
D: TRBD1
size: few
DNA: TGCAGCGTGTGGACAGGAGGAGATCAGCCCCAGCATTTT
CDR3: CSVWTGGDQPQHF

J: TRBJ1-1
V: TRBV11-3
D: TRBD1
size: many
DNA: TGTGCCAGCAGCCGGGGACAGGGTAGCACTGAAGCTTTCTTT
CDR3: CASSRGQGSTEAFF

J: TRBJ2-1
V: TRBV12-5
D: .
size: few
DNA: TGTGCTAGTGGTTACGGACTCCGGAATGAGCAGTTCTTC
CDR3: CASGYGLRNEQFF

J: TRBJ2-4
V: TRBV30
D: .
size: .
DNA: TGTGCCTGGTGTACTCCGGGACTAGCCAAAAACATTCAGTACTTC
CDR3: CAWCTPGLAKNIQYF

J: TRBJ1-2
V: TRBV5-1
D: TRBD1
size: many
DNA: TGCGCCAGCAGGGAGGGGACAGGGGGCGCAAGGAGCTACACCTTC
CDR3: CASREGTGGARSYTF

J: TRBJ2-7
V: TRBV6-2/TRBV6-3
D: .
size: .
DNA: TGTGCCAGCAGTTCCCCAGGGTTATCGTCCTACGAGCAGTACTTC
CDR3: CASSSPGLSSYEQYF

J: TRBJ2-2
V: TRBV20-1
D: .
size: .
DNA: TGCAGTGCTATGCCGGGGAACGCCGGGGAGCTGTTTTTT
CDR3: CSAMPGNAGELFF

J: TRBJ1-4
V: TRBV20-1
D: TRBD1
size: few
DNA: TGCAGTGCAATCGGGACAGATGCAACTAATGAAAAACTGTTTTTT
CDR3: CSAIGTDATNEKLFF

J: TRBJ2-1
V: TRBV12-3/TRBV12-4
D: TRBD2
size: many
DNA: TGTGCCAGCAGTCTGCACTGGCGGGAGTGGCATGAGCAGTTCTTC
CDR3: CASSLHWREWHEQFF

J: TRBJ2-1
V: TRBV18
D: .
size: few
DNA: TGTGCCAGCTCACCACCGTGGGGTAGGACGAGCCTTGAGCAGTTCTTC
CDR3: CASSPPWGRTSLEQFF

J: TRBJ2-2
V: TRBV14
D: .
size: few
DNA: TGTGCCAGCAGCCAAGTGAGAGGGAACACCGGGGAGCTGTTTTTT
CDR3: CASSQVRGNTGELFF

J: TRBJ2-1
V: TRBV3-1
D: .
size: many
DNA: TGTGCCAGCAGCAGGGGGGATCCCAATGAGCAGTTCTTC
CDR3: CASSRGDPNEQFF

J: TRBJ1-2
V: TRBV29-1
D: TRBD1
size: .
DNA: TGCAGCGCTGACAGGGCTTTTGGCTACACCTTC
CDR3: CSADRAFGYTF

J: TRBJ2-2
V: TRBV28
D: TRBD2
size: many
DNA: TGTGCCAGCAGGCCGGGACTAGCATCCGGGGAGCTGTTTTTT
CDR3: CASRPGLASGELFF

J: TRBJ1-5
V: TRBV28
D: .
size: many
DNA: TGTGCCAGCAGTTTAAGGACGGGCAATCAGCCCCAGCATTTT
CDR3: CASSLRTGNQPQHF

J: TRBJ1-2
V: TRBV19
D: .
size: few
DNA: TGTGCCAGTGAGGACAGTTATGCCTATGGCTACACCTTC
CDR3: CASEDSYAYGYTF

J: TRBJ2-1
V: TRBV11-2
D: TRBD2
size: many
DNA: TGTGCCAGCAGCTTAGAAACAAGCGGGAGGGAGCAGTTCTTC
CDR3: CASSLETSGREQFF

J: TRBJ2-7
V: TRBV25-1
D: .
size: .
DNA: TGTGCCAGCACCCTACCGGGCCTCCGTACCTACGAGCAGTACTTC
CDR3: CASTLPGLRTYEQYF

J: TRBJ2-3
V: TRBV19
D: .
size: .
DNA: TGTGCCAGTAGTATAGATGAGTTGGGCAGAACAGATACGCAGTATTTT
CDR3: CASSIDELGRTDTQYF

J: TRBJ2-1
V: TRBV25-1
D: .
size: few
DNA: TGTGCCAGCAGTCCTTCCCCCGGAGCTGAGCAGTTCTTC
CDR3: CASSPSPGAEQFF

J: TRBJ2-3
V: TRBV20-1
D: .
size: many
DNA: TGCAGTGCTAGAGATCGGAAGCGGCCCAGCACAGATACGCAGTATTTT
CDR3: CSARDRKRPSTDTQYF

J: TRBJ1-4
V: TRBV28
D: TRBD1
size: many
DNA: TGTGCCTGCCAACCGACAGGGATTAATGAAAAACTGTTTTTT
CDR3: CACQPTGINEKLFF

J: TRBJ2-1
V: TRBV20-1
D: .
size: .
DNA: TGCAGTGCTCCGGGGTCAAGTCTCTACAATGAGCAGTTCTTC
CDR3: CSAPGSSLYNEQFF

J: TRBJ1-1
V: TRBV20-1
D: TRBD1
size: many
DNA: TGCAGTGCTACAACAGGGGACATGAACACTGAAGCTTTCTTT
CDR3: CSATTGDMNTEAFF

J: TRBJ2-7
V: TRBV18
D: .
size: many
DNA: TGTGCCAGCTCACCGGACTTCTTCTACGAGCAGTACTTC
CDR3: CASSPDFFYEQYF

J: TRBJ2-7
V: TRBV30
D: .
size: many
DNA: TGTGCCTGGAGTGTCCAGGGTTCCTACGAGCAGTACTTC
CDR3: CAWSVQGSYEQYF

J: TRBJ1-1
V: TRBV30
D: TRBD1
size: .
DNA: TGTGCCTGGAGTGTACGGGGCGGGACAGGGGGCTTTATGGGCACTGAAGCTTTCTTT
CDR3: CAWSVRGGTGGFMGTEAFF

J: TRBJ2-1
V: TRBV12-3/TRBV12-4
D: TRBD2
size: .
DNA: TGTGCCAGCAGAGAGGGACTAGAATACAATGAGCAGTTCTTC
CDR3: CASREGLEYNEQFF

J: TRBJ2-5
V: TRBV29-1
D: TRBD2
size: many
DNA: TGCACAGCGGGAGGGGGAGAGACCCAGTACTTC
CDR3: CTAGGGETQYF

J: TRBJ2-7
V: TRBV5-6
D: TRBD1
size: .
DNA: TGTGCCAGCAGCTCCGGGACAGGGCAGGGGTTCTACGAGCAGTACTTC
CDR3: CASSSGTGQGFYEQYF

J: TRBJ2-6
V: TRBV19
D: TRBD2
size: few
DNA: TGTGCCAGTAGTATATGGGGGGGTAGCTCTGGGGCCAACGTCCTGACTTTC
CDR3: CASSIWGGSSGANVLTF

J: TRBJ2-7
V: TRBV5-1
D: TRBD1
size: many
DNA: TGCGCCAGCAGCTTTACTCGACAGGGGGGCTACGAGCAGTACTTC
CDR3: CASSFTRQGGYEQYF

J: TRBJ2-7
V: TRBV6-1
D: TRBD2
size: .
DNA: TGTGCCAGCCGGAACGCGGGAGGGCCTTTAGAGCAGTACTTC
CDR3: CASRNAGGPLEQYF

J: TRBJ2-7
V: TRBV28
D: .
size: many
DNA: TGTGCCAGCCGGGAGGCAGGGGGGCCCTACGAGCAGTACTTC
CDR3: CASREAGGPYEQYF

J: TRBJ2-2
V: TRBV11-3
D: .
size: many
DNA: TGTGCCAGCAGCTTGATGGGAGGAGCCGGGGAGCTGTTTTTT
CDR3: CASSLMGGAGELFF

J: TRBJ2-7
V: TRBV20-1
D: .
size: many
DNA: TGCAGTGCTAGAGTATTCGAGGGGCCGGGGTCGGGTGACGAGCAGTACTTC
CDR3: CSARVFEGPGSGDEQYF

J: TRBJ1-1
V: TRBV29-1
D: .
size: few
DNA: TGCAGCGTTGAGCCCCGGATGAACACTGAAGCTTTCTTT
CDR3: CSVEPRMNTEAFF

J: TRBJ2-7
V: TRBV25-1
D: .
size: .
DNA: TGTGCCAGCAGTCCCCCCGGGAGAGGCTACGAGCAGTACTTC
CDR3: CASSPPGRGYEQYF

J: TRBJ2-1
V: TRBV7-9
D: .
size: many
DNA: TGTGCCAGCAGCGTTACCGGGACACATTACAATGAGCAGTTCTTC
CDR3: CASSVTGTHYNEQFF

J: TRBJ2-1
V: TRBV14
D: .
size: many
DNA: TGTGCCAGCAGCCCCCGGGCAGGGCCGATCTACAATGAGCAGTTCTTC
CDR3: CASSPRAGPIYNEQFF

J: TRBJ2-2
V: TRBV5-1
D: TRBD2
size: many
DNA: TGCGCCAGCACGTCTAGCGGGATAAACACCGGGGAGCTGTTTTTT
CDR3: CASTSSGINTGELFF

J: TRBJ2-2
V: TRBV12-3/TRBV12-4
D: .
size: few
DNA: TGTGCCAGCAGGGGGGACGGGGAGAACACCGGGGAGCTGTTTTTT
CDR3: CASRGDGENTGELFF